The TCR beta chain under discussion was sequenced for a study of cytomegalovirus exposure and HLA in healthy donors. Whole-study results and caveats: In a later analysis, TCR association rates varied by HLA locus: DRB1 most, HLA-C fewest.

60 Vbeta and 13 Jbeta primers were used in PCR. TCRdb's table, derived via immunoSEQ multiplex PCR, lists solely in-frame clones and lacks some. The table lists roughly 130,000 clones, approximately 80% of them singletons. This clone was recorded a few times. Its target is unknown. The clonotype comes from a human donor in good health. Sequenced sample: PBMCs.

The DNA for the CDR3 is TGTGCCAGCAGCCATGACAGGGGGGGCTATGGCTACACCTTC. As protein: CASSHDRGGYGYTF. The chain is built from TRBV4-2 and TRBJ1-2; 9 bases align to TRBD1. The ends lost 3 bases at V and 4 bases at J; junction bases unmatched: 3. Germline V gives CDR1 LGHNA, CDR2 YNFKEQ. This CDR3 has 14 residues.